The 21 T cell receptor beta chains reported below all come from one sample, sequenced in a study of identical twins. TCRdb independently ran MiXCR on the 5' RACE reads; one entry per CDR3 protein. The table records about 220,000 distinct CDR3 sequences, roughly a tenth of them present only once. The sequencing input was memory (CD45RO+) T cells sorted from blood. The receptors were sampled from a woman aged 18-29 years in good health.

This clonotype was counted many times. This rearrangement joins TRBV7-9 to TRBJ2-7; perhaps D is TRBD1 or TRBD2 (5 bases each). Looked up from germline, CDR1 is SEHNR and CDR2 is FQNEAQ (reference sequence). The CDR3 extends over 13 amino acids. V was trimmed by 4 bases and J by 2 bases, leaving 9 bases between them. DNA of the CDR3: TGTGCCAGCAGCTCTCAGGGACCCTACGAGCAGTACTTC. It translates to CASSSQGPYEQYF.

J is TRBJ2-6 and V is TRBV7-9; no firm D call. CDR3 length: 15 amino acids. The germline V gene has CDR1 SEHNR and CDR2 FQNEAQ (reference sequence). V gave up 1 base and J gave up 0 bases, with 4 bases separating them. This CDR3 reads CASSLEPSGANVLTF. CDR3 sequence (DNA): TGTGCCAGCAGCTTAGAGCCCTCTGGGGCCAACGTCCTGACTTTC. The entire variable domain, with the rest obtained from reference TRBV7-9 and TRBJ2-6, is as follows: DTGVSQNPRHKITKRGQNVTFRCDPISEHNRLYWYRQTLGQGPEFLTYFQNEAQLEKSRLLSDRFSAERPKGSFSTLEIQRTEQGDSAMYLCASSLEPSGANVLTFGAGSRLTVL.

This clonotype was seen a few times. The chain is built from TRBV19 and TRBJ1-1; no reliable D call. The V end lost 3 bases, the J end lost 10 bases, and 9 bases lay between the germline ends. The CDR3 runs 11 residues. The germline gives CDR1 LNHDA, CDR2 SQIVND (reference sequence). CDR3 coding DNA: TGTGCCAGTAGTATCGCGATGGGAGCTTTCTTT. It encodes CASSIAMGAFF.

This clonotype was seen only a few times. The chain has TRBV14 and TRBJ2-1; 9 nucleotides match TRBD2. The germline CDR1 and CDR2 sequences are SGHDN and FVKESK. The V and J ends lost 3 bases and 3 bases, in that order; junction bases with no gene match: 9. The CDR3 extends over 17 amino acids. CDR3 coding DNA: TGTGCCAGCAGCCAGACGGCCTGGACTAGCGTCTACAATGAGCAGTTCTTC. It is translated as CASSQTAWTSVYNEQFF.

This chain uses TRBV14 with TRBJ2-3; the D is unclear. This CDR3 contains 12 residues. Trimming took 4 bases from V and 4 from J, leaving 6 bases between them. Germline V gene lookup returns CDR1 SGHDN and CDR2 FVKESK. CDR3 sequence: CASSRYSDTQYF. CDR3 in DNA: TGTGCCAGCAGCCGGTACTCAGATACGCAGTATTTT.

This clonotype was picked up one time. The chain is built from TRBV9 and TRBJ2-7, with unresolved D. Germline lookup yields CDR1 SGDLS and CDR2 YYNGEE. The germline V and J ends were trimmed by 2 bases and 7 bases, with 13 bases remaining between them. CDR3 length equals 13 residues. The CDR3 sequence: CASSVRLGREQYF. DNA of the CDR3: TGTGCCAGCAGCGTCCGACTCGGTAGGGAGCAGTACTTC.

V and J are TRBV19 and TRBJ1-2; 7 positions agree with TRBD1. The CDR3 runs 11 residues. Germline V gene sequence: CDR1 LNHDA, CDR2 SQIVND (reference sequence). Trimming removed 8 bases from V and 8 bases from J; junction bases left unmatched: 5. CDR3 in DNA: TGTGCCAGTGGGACAGAGCGGGGCTACACCTTC. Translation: CASGTERGYTF.

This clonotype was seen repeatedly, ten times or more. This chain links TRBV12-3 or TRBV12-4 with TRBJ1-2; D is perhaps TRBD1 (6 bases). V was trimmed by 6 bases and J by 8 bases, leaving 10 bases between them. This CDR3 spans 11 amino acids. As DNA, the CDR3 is TGTGCCAGCAGATCCCAGGGGGGCTACACCTTC. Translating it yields CASRSQGGYTF.

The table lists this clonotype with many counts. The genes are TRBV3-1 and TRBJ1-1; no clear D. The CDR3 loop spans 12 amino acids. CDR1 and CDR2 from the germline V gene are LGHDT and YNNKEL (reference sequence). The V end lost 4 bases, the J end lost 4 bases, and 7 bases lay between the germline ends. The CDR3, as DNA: TGTGCCAGCAGCCTCTGGGGCACTGAAGCTTTCTTT. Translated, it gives CASSLWGTEAFF.

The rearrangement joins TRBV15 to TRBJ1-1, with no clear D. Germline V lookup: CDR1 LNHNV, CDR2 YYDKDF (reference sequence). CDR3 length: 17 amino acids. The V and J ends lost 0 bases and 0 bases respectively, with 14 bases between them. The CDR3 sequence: CATSRDPKQPVNTEAFF. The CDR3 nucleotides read TGTGCCACCAGCAGAGATCCAAAACAGCCTGTGAACACTGAAGCTTTCTTT.

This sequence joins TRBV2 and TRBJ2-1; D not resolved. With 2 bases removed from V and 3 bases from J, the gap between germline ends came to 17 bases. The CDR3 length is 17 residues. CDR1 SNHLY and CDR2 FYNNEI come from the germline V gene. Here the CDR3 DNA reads TGTGCCAGCAGTGAACAAGGCGGCGACCCCCGCTACAATGAGCAGTTCTTC. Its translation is CASSEQGGDPRYNEQFF.

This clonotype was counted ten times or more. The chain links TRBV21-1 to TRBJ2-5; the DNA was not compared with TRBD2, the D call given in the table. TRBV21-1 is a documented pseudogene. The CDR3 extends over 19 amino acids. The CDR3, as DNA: TGTGCCAGCAGCAGGAGCCTCGGGCCTAACAATAGATCCAAAGAGACCCAGTACTTC. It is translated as CASSRSLGPNNRSKETQYF.

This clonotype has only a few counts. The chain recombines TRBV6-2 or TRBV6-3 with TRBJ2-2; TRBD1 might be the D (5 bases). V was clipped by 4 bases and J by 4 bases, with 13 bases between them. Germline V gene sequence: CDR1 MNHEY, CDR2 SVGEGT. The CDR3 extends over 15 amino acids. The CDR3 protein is CASSSKGMSTGELFF. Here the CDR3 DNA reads TGTGCCAGCAGTTCGAAGGGGATGAGCACCGGGGAGCTGTTTTTT.

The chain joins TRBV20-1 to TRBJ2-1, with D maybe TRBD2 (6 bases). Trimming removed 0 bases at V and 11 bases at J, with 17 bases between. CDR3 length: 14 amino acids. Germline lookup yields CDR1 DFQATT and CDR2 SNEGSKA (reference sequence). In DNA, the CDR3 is TGCAGTGCTAGAGAAACTAGCCGGCCATCAAAGCAGTTCTTC. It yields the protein CSARETSRPSKQFF.

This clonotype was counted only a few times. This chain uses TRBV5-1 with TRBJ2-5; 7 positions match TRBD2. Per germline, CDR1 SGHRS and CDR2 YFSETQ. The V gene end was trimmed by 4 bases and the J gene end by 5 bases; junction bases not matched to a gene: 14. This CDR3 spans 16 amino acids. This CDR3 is CASSPNPQSGVETQYF. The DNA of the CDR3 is TGCGCCAGCAGCCCTAACCCCCAAAGCGGGGTTGAGACCCAGTACTTC.

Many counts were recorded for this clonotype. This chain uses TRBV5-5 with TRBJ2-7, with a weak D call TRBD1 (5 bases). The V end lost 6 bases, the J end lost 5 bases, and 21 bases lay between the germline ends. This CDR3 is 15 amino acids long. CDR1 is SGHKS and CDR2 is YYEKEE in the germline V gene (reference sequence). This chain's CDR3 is CASNAYGQGFHEQYF. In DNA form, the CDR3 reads TGTGCCAGCAACGCTTATGGCCAGGGATTCCACGAGCAGTACTTC.

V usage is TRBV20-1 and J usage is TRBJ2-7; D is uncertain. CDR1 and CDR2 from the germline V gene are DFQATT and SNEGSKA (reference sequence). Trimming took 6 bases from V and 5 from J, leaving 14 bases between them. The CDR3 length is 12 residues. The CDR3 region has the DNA TGCAGTGCCGCGCGGCAAGAGGACGAGCAGTACTTC. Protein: CSAARQEDEQYF.

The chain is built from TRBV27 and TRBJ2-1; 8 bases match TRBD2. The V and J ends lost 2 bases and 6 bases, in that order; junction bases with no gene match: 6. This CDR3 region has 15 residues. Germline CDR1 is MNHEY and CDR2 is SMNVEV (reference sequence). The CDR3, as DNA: TGTGCCAGCAGTTTACGTCGGGGGGGGCCCAATGAGCAGTTCTTC. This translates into CASSLRRGGPNEQFF.

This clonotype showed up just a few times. CDR3 region: CASSSRTETNEKLFF. The CDR3 bases are TGTGCCAGCAGTTCAAGGACAGAAACTAATGAAAAACTGTTTTTT. This chain uses TRBV12-3 or TRBV12-4 with TRBJ1-4, with TRBD1 as a possible D gene (6 bases). V lost 4 bases and J lost 1, with 10 bases in between. The CDR3 has 15 amino acids.

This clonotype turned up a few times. CDR3 nucleotide sequence: TGCAGCGTATACAGGGAAGACACCGGGGAGCTGTTTTTT. It codes for CSVYREDTGELFF. V gene TRBV29-1 combines with J gene TRBJ2-2; a possible D gene is TRBD1 (6 bases). The CDR3 runs 13 residues. Germline CDR1 and CDR2: SQVTM and ANQGSEA. V lost 6 bases to trimming and J lost 3 bases, with 11 bases between them.

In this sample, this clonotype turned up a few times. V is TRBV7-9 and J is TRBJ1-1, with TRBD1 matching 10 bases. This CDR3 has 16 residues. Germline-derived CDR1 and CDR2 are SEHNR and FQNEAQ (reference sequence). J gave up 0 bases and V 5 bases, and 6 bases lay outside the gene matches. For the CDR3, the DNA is TGTGCCAGCAGCCCGACAGGGGGCGGAATGAACACTGAAGCTTTCTTT. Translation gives CASSPTGGGMNTEAFF.